The clone carrying this T cell receptor beta chain was detected many times. TCRdb used MiXCR to reprocess the RT-PCR reads, holding one entry per CDR3 protein. The sample includes about 700,000 distinct CDR3 sequences, 14% of them seen just once. The receptor was isolated from a female donor in good health, serving as a healthy control. The sequencing input was memory CD4+ T cells from blood.

The CDR3 bases are TGCGCCAGCAGCCAGGGACAGGGGGCTTGGAATGAGCAGTTCTTC. This translates into CASSQGQGAWNEQFF. The chain has TRBV4-1 and TRBJ2-1, with 12 nucleotides matching TRBD1. After removal of 3 bases from V and 7 bases from J, the junction contained 4 bases not matched to a gene. From germline, CDR1 is MGHRA and CDR2 YSYEKL. This CDR3 has 15 residues.